This entry describes one T cell receptor beta chain. Antigen unknown. These data belong to a study of shared clonotypes between healthy human individuals. Study-level background: Each donor had three CD4 naive, three CD4 memory, two CD8 naive and one CD8 memory plate.

Study results and caveats: The sharing of roughly 5% of naive CD4 clonotypes was seen across several donors.

Here immunoSEQ multiplex PCR was the method, and the copy in TCRdb shows in-frame clones only, minus some. In the table there are approximately 1,500,000 clones, approximately 97% of which are singletons. Germline V gene lookup returns CDR1 MNHEY and CDR2 SMNVEV (reference sequence). The V and J ends lost 0 bases and 2 bases respectively, with 11 bases between them. The CDR3 loop spans 16 amino acids. A split of CD4+ cells into CD45RA+ naive and CD45RA-negative memory subsets was performed. Sequenced input: naive CD4+ T cells sorted from blood. The subset denotes: CD45RA+ positively selected. The rearrangement links TRBV27 to TRBJ1-3, with D uncertain. The TCR sequence derives from a man aged 25 to 40 in good health. CDR3 loop: CASSLSPRGTGNTIYF. The CDR3 DNA reads as TGTGCCAGCAGTTTATCCCCCCGCGGCACTGGAAACACCATATATTTT.